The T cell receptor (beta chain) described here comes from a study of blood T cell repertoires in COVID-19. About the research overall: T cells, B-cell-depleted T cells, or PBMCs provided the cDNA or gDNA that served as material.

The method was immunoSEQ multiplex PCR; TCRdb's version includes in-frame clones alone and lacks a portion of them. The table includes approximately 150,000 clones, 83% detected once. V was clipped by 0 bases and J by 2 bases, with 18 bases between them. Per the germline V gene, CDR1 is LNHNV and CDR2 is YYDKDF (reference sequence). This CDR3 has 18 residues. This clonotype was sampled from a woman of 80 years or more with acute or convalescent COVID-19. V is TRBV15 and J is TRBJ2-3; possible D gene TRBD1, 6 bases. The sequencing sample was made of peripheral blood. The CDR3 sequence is CATSRDKAGTYVTDTQYF. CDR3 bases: TGTGCCACCAGCAGAGATAAGGCCGGGACATATGTCACAGATACGCAGTATTTT.